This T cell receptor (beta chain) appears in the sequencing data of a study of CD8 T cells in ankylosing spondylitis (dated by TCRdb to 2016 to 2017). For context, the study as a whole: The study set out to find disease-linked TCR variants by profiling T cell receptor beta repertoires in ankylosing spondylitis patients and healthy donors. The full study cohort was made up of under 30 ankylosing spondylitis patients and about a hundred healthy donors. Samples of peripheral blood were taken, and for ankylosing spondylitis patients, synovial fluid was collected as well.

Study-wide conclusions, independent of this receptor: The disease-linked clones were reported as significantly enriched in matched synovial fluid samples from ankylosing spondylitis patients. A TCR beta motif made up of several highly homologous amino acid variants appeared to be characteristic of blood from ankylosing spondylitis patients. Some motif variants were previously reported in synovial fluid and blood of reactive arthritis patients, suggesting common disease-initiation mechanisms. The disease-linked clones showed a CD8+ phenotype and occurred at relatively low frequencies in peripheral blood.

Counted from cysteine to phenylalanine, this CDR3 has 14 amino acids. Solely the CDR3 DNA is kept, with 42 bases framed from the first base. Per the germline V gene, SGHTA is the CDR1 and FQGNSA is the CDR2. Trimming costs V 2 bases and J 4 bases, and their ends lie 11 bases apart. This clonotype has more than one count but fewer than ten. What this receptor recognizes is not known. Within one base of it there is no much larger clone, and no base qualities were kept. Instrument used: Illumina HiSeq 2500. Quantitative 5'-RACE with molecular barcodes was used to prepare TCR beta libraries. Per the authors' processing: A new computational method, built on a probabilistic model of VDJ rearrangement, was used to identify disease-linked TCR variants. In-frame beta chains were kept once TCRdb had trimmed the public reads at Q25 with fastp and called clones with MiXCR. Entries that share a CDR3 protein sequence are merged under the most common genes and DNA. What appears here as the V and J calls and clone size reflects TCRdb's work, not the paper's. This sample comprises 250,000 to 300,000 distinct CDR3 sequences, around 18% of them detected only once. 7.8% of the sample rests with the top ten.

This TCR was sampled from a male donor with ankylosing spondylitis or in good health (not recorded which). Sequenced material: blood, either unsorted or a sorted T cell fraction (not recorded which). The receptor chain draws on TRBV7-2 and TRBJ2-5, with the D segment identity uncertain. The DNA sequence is TGTGCCAGCAGCTTAAGACCGCGCGGAGAGACCCAGTACTTC. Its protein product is CASSLRPRGETQYF.